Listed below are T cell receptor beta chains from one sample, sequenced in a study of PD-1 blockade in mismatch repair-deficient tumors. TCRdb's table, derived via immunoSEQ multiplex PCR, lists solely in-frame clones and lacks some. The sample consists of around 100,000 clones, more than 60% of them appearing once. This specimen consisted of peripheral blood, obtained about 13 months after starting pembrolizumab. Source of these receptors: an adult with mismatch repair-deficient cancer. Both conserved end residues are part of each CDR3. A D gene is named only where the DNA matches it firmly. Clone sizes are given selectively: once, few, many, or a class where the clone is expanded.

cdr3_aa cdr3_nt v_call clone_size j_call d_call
CASSSPQETQYF TGTGCCAGCAGCTCTCCTCAAGAGACCCAGTACTTC TRBV5-4 NA TRBJ2-5 NA
CASSPLGQADSYEQYF TGTGCCAGCTCACCTCTTGGACAGGCTGACTCCTACGAGCAGTACTTC TRBV18 NA TRBJ2-7 TRBD1
CASNDRPTPYKSYEQYF TGTGCCAGCAATGACAGGCCTACGCCGTATAAATCCTACGAGCAGTACTTC TRBV6-1 NA TRBJ2-7 NA
CSVVPTGVAKNIQYF TGCAGCGTTGTACCGACAGGCGTAGCCAAAAACATTCAGTACTTC TRBV29-1 NA TRBJ2-4 NA
CASSQVGTAEQYF TGTGCCAGCAGCCAAGTGGGGACGGCCGAGCAGTACTTC TRBV4-2 few TRBJ2-7 NA
CASSLVSAGSYEQYF TGCGCCAGCAGCCTGGTTTCGGCAGGGTCGTACGAGCAGTACTTC TRBV5-1 NA TRBJ2-7 NA
CAIPEGYGYTF TGTGCCATCCCAGAAGGCTATGGCTACACCTTC TRBV5-8 few TRBJ1-2 NA
CASSRVLAGKTAEQFF TGTGCCAGCAGCAGAGTACTAGCGGGGAAGACGGCTGAGCAGTTCTTC TRBV7-6 NA TRBJ2-1 TRBD2
CSVETGRNEKLFF TGCAGCGTTGAAACAGGGAGGAATGAAAAACTGTTTTTT TRBV29-1 NA TRBJ1-4 NA
CASSPSYGLGYTF TGTGCCAGCAGCCCTAGTTACGGTCTTGGCTACACCTTC TRBV6-5 few TRBJ1-2 NA
CASRTQGDTQYF TGTGCCAGCAGAACTCAAGGAGATACGCAGTATTTT TRBV6-5 once TRBJ2-3 NA
CATRTGQDYTEAFF TGTGCCACCCGAACGGGACAGGACTACACTGAAGCTTTCTTT TRBV7-8 NA TRBJ1-1 TRBD1
CASSVGYRQETQYF TGTGCCAGCAGCGTAGGTTACAGACAAGAGACCCAGTACTTC TRBV9 NA TRBJ2-5 NA
CASSSHVGGADTQYF TGTGCCAGCAGCTCACACGTGGGGGGAGCGGATACGCAGTATTTT TRBV7-3 NA TRBJ2-3 NA
CASSLALGWGDQPQHF TGTGCCAGCAGCTTAGCCTTGGGTTGGGGCGATCAGCCCCAGCATTTT TRBV7-9 NA TRBJ1-5 NA
CASRRLNSDRETQYF TGTGCCAGCAGGCGACTAAACTCGGACAGGGAGACCCAGTACTTC TRBV2 NA TRBJ2-5 TRBD1